The entry below describes one T cell receptor beta chain. This record comes from a study of T-cell memory formation after mild COVID-19. Trimming took 2 bases from V and 0 from J, leaving 5 bases between them. This CDR3 comprises 13 residues. Researchers used 5'RACE with constant-segment primers to make TCR alpha and TCR beta cDNA libraries that carry sample barcodes and UMIs. Via MiXCR, TCRdb re-called the 5' RACE reads, giving one row per CDR3 protein. Of hundreds of thousands of distinct CDR3 sequences listed, 17% are singletons. Sequenced: PBMCs or a T cell subset sorted from them (not recorded which). This TCR derives from an adult woman who had mild COVID-19 (a few samples of this study predate the infection). Cell type and time point are not known. The chain is built from TRBV12-3 or TRBV12-4 and TRBJ2-7; D gene uncertain. Here the CDR3 reads CASSLRPSYEQYF. In DNA, the CDR3 is TGTGCCAGCAGTTTACGCCCCTCCTACGAGCAGTACTTC.